Below, one T cell receptor (beta chain) is given with its context. As originally analysed: Using reference gene primer amplification, nucleated cell counts were estimated. Clones were read by immunoSEQ multiplex PCR, and TCRdb kept only the in-frame ones, dropping some. V and J calls and clone size come straight from that table; D and trimming were deduced from the DNA. The table includes around 45,000 clones, 70% to 90% detected once. The entry originates in a study of blood T cell repertoires in COVID-19. Study-level background: There were acute and convalescent COVID-19 samples, and they came from the United States, Italy and Spain.

Per the germline V gene, CDR1 is MNHEY and CDR2 is SMNVEV (reference sequence). With 4 bases clipped from V and 0 bases from J, the junction kept 4 bases outside the gene matches. This CDR3 comprises 18 residues. The TCR originated in a human donor in a cohort sampled during active COVID-19. Sequenced material: peripheral blood. The chain has TRBV27 and TRBJ2-3; the match to TRBD2 covers 16 bases. Here the CDR3 DNA reads TGTGCCAGCAGTTCGGGACTAGCGGGGGGGCTTAGCACAGATACGCAGTATTTT. This translates into CASSSGLAGGLSTDTQYF.